This T cell receptor (beta chain) originates from a study of CD8+CD57+ T cells in acquired aplastic anemia. Study background: DNA recovered from sorted CD4+ and CD8+ cells had a mean of approximately 3 ug.

The use of genomic DNA as template underpinned the TCR beta VDJ and CDR3 profiling. From the reads, TCRdb called clonotypes with MiXCR, one entry per CDR3 protein. The sample contains 130,000 or so distinct CDR3 sequences, 45% to 60% of which appear only once. The CDR3 loop spans 15 amino acids. Germline assignment: CDR1 DFQATT and CDR2 SNEGSKA (reference sequence). The V and J ends lost 0 bases and 4 bases, in that order; junction bases with no gene match: 2. The authors sequenced patients whose flow cytometry had shown CD8+CD57+ cell expansion. The chain carries TRBV20-1 and TRBJ2-1, with 11 bases lining up with TRBD2. This TCR was sampled from a human donor with aplastic anemia. Material: sorted CD4+, CD8+, or CD8+CD57+ T cells (not recorded which) from PBMCs. CDR3 in amino acids: CSARDLAGGYNEQFF. The CDR3 DNA reads TGCAGTGCTAGAGATCTAGCGGGGGGTTACAATGAGCAGTTCTTC.